This T cell receptor beta chain was profiled in a study of cytomegalovirus exposure and HLA in healthy donors. Across the study: Unique TCR beta sequences numbering 120 million or so came from around 180 million T cells in an earlier analysis. Within an early data release were about 85 million unique TCRs drawn from HLA-typed donors.

V was trimmed by 1 base and J by 0 bases, leaving 7 bases between them. In germline, CDR1 is SGHVS, CDR2 FQNEAQ. This CDR3 contains 15 residues. As for this clone: Its cognate antigen is unknown.

The study's findings and limits: Fewer N-insertions than the approximately 680-donor mean were reportedly shown by an Asian-associated ancestry cluster in a later analysis. An analysis that was carried out later associated about 17,000 TCR beta sequences with HLA alleles at 0.05 false discovery rate.

In the PCR, 60 Vbeta and 13 Jbeta primers were used. Sequenced by immunoSEQ multiplex PCR; TCRdb stores in-frame clones only, minus some. This sample yields more than 90,000 clones, of which around 80% are seen a single time; roughly 8.3% belongs to the top ten. This chain uses TRBV7-8 with TRBJ2-4; D is undetermined. Sequencing was carried out using PBMCs. The clonotype was recovered from a human donor in good health. The CDR3 sequence: CASSLGLLAKNIQYF. The DNA of the CDR3 is TGTGCCAGCAGCTTAGGGTTACTAGCCAAAAACATTCAGTACTTC.